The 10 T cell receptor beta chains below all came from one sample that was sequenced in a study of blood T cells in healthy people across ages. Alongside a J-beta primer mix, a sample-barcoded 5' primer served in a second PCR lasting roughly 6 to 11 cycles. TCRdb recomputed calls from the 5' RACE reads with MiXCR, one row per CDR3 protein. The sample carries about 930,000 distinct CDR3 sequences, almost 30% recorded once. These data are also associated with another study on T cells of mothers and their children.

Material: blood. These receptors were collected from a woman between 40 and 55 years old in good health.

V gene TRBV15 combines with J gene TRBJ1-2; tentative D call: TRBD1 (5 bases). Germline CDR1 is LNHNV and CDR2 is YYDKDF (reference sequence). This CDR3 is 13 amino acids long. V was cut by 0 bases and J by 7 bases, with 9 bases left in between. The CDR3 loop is CATSRDRGFGYTF. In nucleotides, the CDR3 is TGTGCCACCAGCAGAGATCGGGGGTTTGGCTACACCTTC.

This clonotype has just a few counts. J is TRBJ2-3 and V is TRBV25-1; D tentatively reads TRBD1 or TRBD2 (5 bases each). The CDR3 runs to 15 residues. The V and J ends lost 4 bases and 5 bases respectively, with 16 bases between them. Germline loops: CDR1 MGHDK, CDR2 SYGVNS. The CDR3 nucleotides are TGTGCCAGCAGTGCCTTGGGGGATAGTGGAGATACGCAGTATTTT. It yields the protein CASSALGDSGDTQYF.

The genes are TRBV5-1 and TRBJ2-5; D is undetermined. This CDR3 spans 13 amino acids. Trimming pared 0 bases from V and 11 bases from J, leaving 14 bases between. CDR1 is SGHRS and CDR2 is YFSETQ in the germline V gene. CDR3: CASSLGRESEQYF. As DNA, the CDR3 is TGCGCCAGCAGCTTGGGAAGGGAAAGTGAGCAGTACTTC.

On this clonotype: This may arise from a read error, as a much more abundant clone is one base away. CDR3 bases: TGTGCCAGCAGAGGACTAGCGGGGAAACGTGAGCAGTTCTTC. It yields the protein CASRGLAGKREQFF. The chain recombines TRBV2 with TRBJ2-1, with 12 bases matching TRBD2. With V trimmed by 6 bases and J by 9 bases, 6 bases remained unmatched. CDR3 length: 14 amino acids. CDR1 and CDR2 from the germline V gene are SNHLY and FYNNEI.

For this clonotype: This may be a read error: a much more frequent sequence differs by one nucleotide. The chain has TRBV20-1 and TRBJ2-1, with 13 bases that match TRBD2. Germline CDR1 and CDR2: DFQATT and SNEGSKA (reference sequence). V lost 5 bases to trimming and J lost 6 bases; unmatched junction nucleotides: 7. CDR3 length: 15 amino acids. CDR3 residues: CSAGQTSGGANEQFF. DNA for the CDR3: TGCAGTGCTGGCCAAACTAGCGGGGGGGCCAATGAGCAGTTCTTC.

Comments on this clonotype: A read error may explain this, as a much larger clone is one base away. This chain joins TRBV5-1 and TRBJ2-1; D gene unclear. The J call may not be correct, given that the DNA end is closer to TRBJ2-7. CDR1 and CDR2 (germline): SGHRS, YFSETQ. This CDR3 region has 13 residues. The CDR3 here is CASSLYNLYEQYF. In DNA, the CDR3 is TGCGCCAGCAGCTTGTACAACCTCTACGAGCAGTACTTC.

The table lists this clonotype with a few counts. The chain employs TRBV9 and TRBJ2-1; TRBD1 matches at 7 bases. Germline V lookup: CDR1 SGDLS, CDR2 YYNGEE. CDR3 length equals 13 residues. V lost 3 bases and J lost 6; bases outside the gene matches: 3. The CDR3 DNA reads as TGTGCCAGCAGCGGGGACAGATCCAATGAGCAGTTCTTC. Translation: CASSGDRSNEQFF.

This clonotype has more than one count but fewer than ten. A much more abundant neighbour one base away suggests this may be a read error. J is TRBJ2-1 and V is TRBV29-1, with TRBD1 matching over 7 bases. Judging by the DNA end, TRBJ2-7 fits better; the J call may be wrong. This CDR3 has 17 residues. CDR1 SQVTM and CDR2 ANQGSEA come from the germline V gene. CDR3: CSVTGNRDSGYYNEQYF. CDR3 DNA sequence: TGCAGCGTTACGGGAAATAGGGACAGCGGATACTACAATGAGCAGTACTTC.

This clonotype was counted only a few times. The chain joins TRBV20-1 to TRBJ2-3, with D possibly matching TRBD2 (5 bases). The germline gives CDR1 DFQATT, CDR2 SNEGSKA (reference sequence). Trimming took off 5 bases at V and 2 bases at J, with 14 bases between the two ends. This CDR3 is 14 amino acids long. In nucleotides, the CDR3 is TGCAGTGCTCCCCTTGGAGGAGTCACAGATACGCAGTATTTT. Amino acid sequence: CSAPLGGVTDTQYF.

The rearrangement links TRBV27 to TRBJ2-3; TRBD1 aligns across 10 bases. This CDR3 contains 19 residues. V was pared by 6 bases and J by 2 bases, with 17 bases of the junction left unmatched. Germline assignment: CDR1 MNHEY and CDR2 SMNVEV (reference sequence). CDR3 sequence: CASSRERTGGLTSTDTQYF. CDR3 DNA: TGTGCCAGCAGCCGCGAAAGGACAGGGGGACTCACCTCCACAGATACGCAGTATTTT.